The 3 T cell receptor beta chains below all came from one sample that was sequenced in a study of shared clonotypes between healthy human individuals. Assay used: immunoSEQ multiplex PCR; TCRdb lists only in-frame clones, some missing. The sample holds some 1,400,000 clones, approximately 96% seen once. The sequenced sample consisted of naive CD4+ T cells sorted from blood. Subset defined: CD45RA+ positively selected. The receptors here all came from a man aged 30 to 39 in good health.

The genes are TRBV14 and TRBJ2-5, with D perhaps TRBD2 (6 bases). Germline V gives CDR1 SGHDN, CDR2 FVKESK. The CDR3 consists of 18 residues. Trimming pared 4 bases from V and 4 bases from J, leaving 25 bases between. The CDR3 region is CASSLGRDSTGVRETQYF. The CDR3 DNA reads TGTGCCAGCAGCCTAGGCCGGGACTCGACTGGCGTTCGAGAGACCCAGTACTTC.

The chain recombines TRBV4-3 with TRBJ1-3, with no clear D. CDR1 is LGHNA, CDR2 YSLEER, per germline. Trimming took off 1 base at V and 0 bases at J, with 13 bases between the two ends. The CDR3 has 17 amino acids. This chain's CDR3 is CASSQALLLDSGNTIYF. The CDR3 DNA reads TGCGCCAGCAGCCAAGCCCTCTTACTAGACTCTGGAAACACCATATATTTT.

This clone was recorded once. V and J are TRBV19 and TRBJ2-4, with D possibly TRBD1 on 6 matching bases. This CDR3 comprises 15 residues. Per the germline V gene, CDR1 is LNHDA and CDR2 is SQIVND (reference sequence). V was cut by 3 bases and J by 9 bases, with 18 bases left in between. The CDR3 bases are TGTGCCAGTAGTATCTTGGAGCTCAGGGGCCGCATTCAGTACTTC. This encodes CASSILELRGRIQYF.